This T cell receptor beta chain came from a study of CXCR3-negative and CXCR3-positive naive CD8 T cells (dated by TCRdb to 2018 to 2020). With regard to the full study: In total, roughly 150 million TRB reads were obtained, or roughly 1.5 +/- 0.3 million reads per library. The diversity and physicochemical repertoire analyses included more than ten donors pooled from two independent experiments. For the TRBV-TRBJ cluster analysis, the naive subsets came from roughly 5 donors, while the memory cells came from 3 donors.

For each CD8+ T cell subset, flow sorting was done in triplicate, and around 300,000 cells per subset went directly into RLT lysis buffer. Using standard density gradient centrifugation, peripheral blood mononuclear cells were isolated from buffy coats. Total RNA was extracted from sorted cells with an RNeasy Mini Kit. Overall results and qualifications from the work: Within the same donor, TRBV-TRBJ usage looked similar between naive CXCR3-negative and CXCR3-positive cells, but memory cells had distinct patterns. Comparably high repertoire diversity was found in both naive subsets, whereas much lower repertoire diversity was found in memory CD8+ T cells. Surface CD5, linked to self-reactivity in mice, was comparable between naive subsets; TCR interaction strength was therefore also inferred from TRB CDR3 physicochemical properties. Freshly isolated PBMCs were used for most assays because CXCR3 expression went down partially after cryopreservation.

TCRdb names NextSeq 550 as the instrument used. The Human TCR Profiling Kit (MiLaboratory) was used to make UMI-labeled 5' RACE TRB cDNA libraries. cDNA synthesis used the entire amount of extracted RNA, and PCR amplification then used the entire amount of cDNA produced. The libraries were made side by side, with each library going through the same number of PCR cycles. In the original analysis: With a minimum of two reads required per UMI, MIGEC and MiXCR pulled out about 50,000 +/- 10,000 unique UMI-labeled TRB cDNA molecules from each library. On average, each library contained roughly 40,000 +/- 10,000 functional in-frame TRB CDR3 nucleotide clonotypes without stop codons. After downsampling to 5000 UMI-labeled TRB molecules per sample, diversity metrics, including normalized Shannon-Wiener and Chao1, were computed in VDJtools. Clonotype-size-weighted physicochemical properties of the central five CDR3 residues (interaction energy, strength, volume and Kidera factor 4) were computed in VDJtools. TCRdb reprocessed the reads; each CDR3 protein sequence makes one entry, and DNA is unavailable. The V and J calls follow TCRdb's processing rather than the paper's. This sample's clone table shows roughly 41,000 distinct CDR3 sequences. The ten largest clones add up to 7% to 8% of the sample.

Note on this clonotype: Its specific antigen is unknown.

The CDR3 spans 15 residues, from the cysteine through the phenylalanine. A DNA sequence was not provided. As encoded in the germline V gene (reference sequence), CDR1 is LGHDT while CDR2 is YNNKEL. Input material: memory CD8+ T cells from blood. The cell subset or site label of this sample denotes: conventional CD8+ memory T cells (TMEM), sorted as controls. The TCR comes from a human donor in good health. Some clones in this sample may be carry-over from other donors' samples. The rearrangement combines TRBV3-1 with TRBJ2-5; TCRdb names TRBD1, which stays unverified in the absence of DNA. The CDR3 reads CASSALRDVRGTQYF.